This is a list of T cell receptor beta chains from one sample in a study of CD8+CD57+ T cells in acquired aplastic anemia. MiXCR was run by TCRdb on the reads, yielding one entry per CDR3 protein. Here the sample spans about 200,000 distinct CDR3 sequences, approximately 51% being singletons. The sample taken for sequencing was sorted CD4+, CD8+, or CD8+CD57+ T cells (not recorded which) from PBMCs. These receptors were taken from a human donor with aplastic anemia. CDR3s include the opening cysteine and the closing phenylalanine or tryptophan. Fields, in order: V gene, J gene, D gene, clone size, CDR3 DNA, CDR3 protein. The D gene is left open where the match is weak. Clone size is shown for a subset of rows, as once, few, many or a class of expanded clone.

v_gene: TRBV10-3; j_gene: TRBJ1-1; d_gene: -; abundance: once; CDR3nt: TGTGCCATCAGTAGCGGATTGAACACTGAAGCTCTCTTT; CDR3aa: CAISSGLNTEALF
v_gene: TRBV7-4; j_gene: TRBJ2-5; d_gene: TRBD1; abundance: -; CDR3nt: TGTGCCAGCAGCCTCTACAGGGGGCGGGGAGAGACCCAGTACTTC; CDR3aa: CASSLYRGRGETQYF
v_gene: TRBV2; j_gene: TRBJ2-1; d_gene: -; abundance: -; CDR3nt: TGTGCCAGCAACCGAAGGGAACAGGGGAGGAATGAGCAGTTCTTC; CDR3aa: CASNRREQGRNEQFF
v_gene: TRBV11-3; j_gene: TRBJ1-4; d_gene: TRBD1; abundance: once; CDR3nt: TGTGCCAGCAGCTCCCCCCACAGGGGAATCGGTTTTGAAGAAAAACTGTTTTTT; CDR3aa: CASSSPHRGIGFEEKLFF
v_gene: TRBV7-2; j_gene: TRBJ1-3; d_gene: -; abundance: -; CDR3nt: TGTGCCAGCAGCCCGAGAGGGTTGGATACCATATATTTT; CDR3aa: CASSPRGLDTIYF
v_gene: TRBV6-5; j_gene: TRBJ1-6; d_gene: -; abundance: many; CDR3nt: TGTGCCAGCACGGGAAGCGGCGGGGAATCACCCCTCCACTTT; CDR3aa: CASTGSGGESPLHF
v_gene: TRBV13; j_gene: TRBJ1-2; d_gene: TRBD1; abundance: -; CDR3nt: TGTGCCATCAGTGAGATAACCGGGACAGGGGTTAACTATGGCTACACCTTC; CDR3aa: CAISEITGTGVNYGYTF
v_gene: TRBV9; j_gene: TRBJ1-6; d_gene: TRBD1; abundance: once; CDR3nt: TGTGCCAGCAGCTCTCGGACAGGGAATAATTCACCCCTCCACTTT; CDR3aa: CASSSRTGNNSPLHF
v_gene: TRBV20-1; j_gene: TRBJ2-7; d_gene: -; abundance: -; CDR3nt: TGCAGTGCACGCCCCAACCCCGGGGACTACGAGCAGTACTTC; CDR3aa: CSARPNPGDYEQYF
v_gene: TRBV7-9; j_gene: TRBJ2-7; d_gene: TRBD1; abundance: many; CDR3nt: TGTGCCAGCAGCTTTGGGACAGGGATGTACGAGCAGTACTTC; CDR3aa: CASSFGTGMYEQYF
v_gene: TRBV5-1; j_gene: TRBJ1-1; d_gene: -; abundance: -; CDR3nt: TGTGCCAGCAGCTTGGAGGGGGTTAGGGAAGCTTTCTTT; CDR3aa: CASSLEGVREAFF
v_gene: TRBV24-1; j_gene: TRBJ2-2; d_gene: TRBD1; abundance: -; CDR3nt: TGTGCCACCAGCTCACCAGGGACAGGGAGGCCATTCCGGGAGCTGTTTTTT; CDR3aa: CATSSPGTGRPFRELFF
v_gene: TRBV11-2; j_gene: TRBJ2-7; d_gene: TRBD2; abundance: -; CDR3nt: TGTGCCAGCAGCGTTACTAGCGGGGGGCGTGGCGAGCAGTACTTC; CDR3aa: CASSVTSGGRGEQYF
v_gene: TRBV5-5; j_gene: TRBJ2-7; d_gene: -; abundance: -; CDR3nt: TGTGCCAGCAGCTTGGCTAGCTACGAGCAGTACTTC; CDR3aa: CASSLASYEQYF
v_gene: TRBV10-3; j_gene: TRBJ1-6; d_gene: TRBD1; abundance: -; CDR3nt: TGTGCCATCAGTGGGACAGGGCAGAGATCACCCCTCCACTTT; CDR3aa: CAISGTGQRSPLHF
v_gene: TRBV2; j_gene: TRBJ2-5; d_gene: -; abundance: -; CDR3nt: TGTGCCATCAGTGAGTCGAGGGGGACAAACGGAGAGACCCAGTACTTC; CDR3aa: CAISESRGTNGETQYF
v_gene: TRBV11-2; j_gene: TRBJ2-1; d_gene: -; abundance: many; CDR3nt: TGTGCCAGCAGCTCTGGACGGAGCTCCTACAATGAGCAGTTCTTC; CDR3aa: CASSSGRSSYNEQFF
v_gene: TRBV11-2; j_gene: TRBJ2-7; d_gene: TRBD1; abundance: -; CDR3nt: TGTGCCAGCAGCTTGGGGACAGGGCCACAGTACGAGCAGTACTTC; CDR3aa: CASSLGTGPQYEQYF
v_gene: TRBV5-6; j_gene: TRBJ1-6; d_gene: -; abundance: many; CDR3nt: TGTGCCAGCAGCTTAGCCCCCGGGAGCTCCTATAATTCACCCCTCCACTTT; CDR3aa: CASSLAPGSSYNSPLHF
v_gene: TRBV20-1; j_gene: TRBJ2-7; d_gene: -; abundance: many; CDR3nt: TGCAGTGCTAGAGCGGGGAAGACGCTCTACGAGCAGTACTTC; CDR3aa: CSARAGKTLYEQYF
v_gene: TRBV10-1; j_gene: TRBJ1-2; d_gene: TRBD1; abundance: -; CDR3nt: TGCGCCAGCAGCGCGACAGGGTCTCGTGGCTACACCTTC; CDR3aa: CASSATGSRGYTF
v_gene: TRBV2; j_gene: TRBJ1-6; d_gene: TRBD1; abundance: many; CDR3nt: TGTGCCAGTGTCTTCAACAGGGGTAATTCACCCCTCCACTTT; CDR3aa: CASVFNRGNSPLHF
v_gene: TRBV2; j_gene: TRBJ2-2; d_gene: -; abundance: many; CDR3nt: TGTGCCAGCAGGCCGGGACACAACACCGGGGAGCTGTTTTTT; CDR3aa: CASRPGHNTGELFF
v_gene: TRBV12-3/TRBV12-4; j_gene: TRBJ1-2; d_gene: -; abundance: once; CDR3nt: TGTGCCAGCAGTTTGTCCGGGACAAAGCCTGGCTACACCTTC; CDR3aa: CASSLSGTKPGYTF
v_gene: TRBV6-6; j_gene: TRBJ1-1; d_gene: -; abundance: many; CDR3nt: TGTGCCAGCAAATCGGGGATTTTGAACACTGAAGCTTTCTTT; CDR3aa: CASKSGILNTEAFF
v_gene: TRBV7-9; j_gene: TRBJ1-2; d_gene: -; abundance: -; CDR3nt: TGTGCCAGCAGCGCCCAGGGTTCCTATGGCTACACCTTC; CDR3aa: CASSAQGSYGYTF
v_gene: TRBV4-1; j_gene: TRBJ2-1; d_gene: TRBD2; abundance: -; CDR3nt: TGCGCCAGCAGCCAAGATCTAGGACTAGCGGGGACCTACAATGAGCAGTTCTTC; CDR3aa: CASSQDLGLAGTYNEQFF
v_gene: TRBV10-1; j_gene: TRBJ2-7; d_gene: TRBD2; abundance: once; CDR3nt: TGCGCCAGTCCGACCGGGCAGCGGGGGAACTACGAGCAGTACTTC; CDR3aa: CASPTGQRGNYEQYF
v_gene: TRBV9; j_gene: TRBJ2-1; d_gene: -; abundance: many; CDR3nt: TGTGCCAGCAGCCCCGAGATTTGGGACAATGAGCAGTTCTTC; CDR3aa: CASSPEIWDNEQFF
v_gene: TRBV5-4; j_gene: TRBJ2-7; d_gene: TRBD1; abundance: once; CDR3nt: TGTGCCAGCAGCTTTAGGACAGGGAGGTTCTACGAGCAGTACTTC; CDR3aa: CASSFRTGRFYEQYF
v_gene: TRBV10-3; j_gene: TRBJ2-1; d_gene: -; abundance: many; CDR3nt: TGTGCCATCAGTGTTCATAGTGGCCCACGGAATGAGCAGTTCTTC; CDR3aa: CAISVHSGPRNEQFF
v_gene: TRBV3-1; j_gene: TRBJ2-1; d_gene: -; abundance: -; CDR3nt: TGTGCCAGCAGCCTCCGGGACTCGCACAATGAGCAGTTCTTC; CDR3aa: CASSLRDSHNEQFF
v_gene: TRBV5-1; j_gene: TRBJ2-5; d_gene: -; abundance: many; CDR3nt: TGCGCCAGCAGCTTGGGGACACAGCAAGAGACCCAGTACTTC; CDR3aa: CASSLGTQQETQYF
v_gene: TRBV15; j_gene: TRBJ2-3; d_gene: -; abundance: once; CDR3nt: TGTGCCACCGGAATGGGGGATACGCAGTATTTT; CDR3aa: CATGMGDTQYF
v_gene: TRBV7-2; j_gene: TRBJ2-2; d_gene: -; abundance: -; CDR3nt: TGTGCCAGCAGCTTCGAAAGGGGCACTTACACCGGGGAGCTGTTTTTT; CDR3aa: CASSFERGTYTGELFF
v_gene: TRBV20-1; j_gene: TRBJ2-7; d_gene: TRBD2; abundance: -; CDR3nt: TGCAGTGCTCGGACTAGCGGAACCTACGAGCAGTACTTC; CDR3aa: CSARTSGTYEQYF
v_gene: TRBV5-1; j_gene: TRBJ2-7; d_gene: -; abundance: many; CDR3nt: TGCGCCAGCAGCCGGAACTCCTACGAGCAGTACTTC; CDR3aa: CASSRNSYEQYF
v_gene: TRBV12-3/TRBV12-4; j_gene: TRBJ2-4; d_gene: -; abundance: once; CDR3nt: TGTGCCAGCAGGTCAAGTTTAGCCTCAGGGGAAAACATTCAGTACTTC; CDR3aa: CASRSSLASGENIQYF
v_gene: TRBV5-1; j_gene: TRBJ1-3; d_gene: TRBD1; abundance: many; CDR3nt: TGCGCCAGCAGCTCGGAAGGCAGGGGGCCTGGAAACACCATATATTTT; CDR3aa: CASSSEGRGPGNTIYF
v_gene: TRBV2; j_gene: TRBJ2-1; d_gene: TRBD2; abundance: many; CDR3nt: TGTGCCAGCAGTGAAGGGACTAGCGGGGGTCTCAAGAATGAGCAGTTCTTC; CDR3aa: CASSEGTSGGLKNEQFF
v_gene: TRBV10-3; j_gene: TRBJ1-6; d_gene: TRBD1; abundance: -; CDR3nt: TGTGCCATCGGGACAGAACTGAATTCACCCCTCCACTTT; CDR3aa: CAIGTELNSPLHF
v_gene: TRBV11-1; j_gene: TRBJ1-5; d_gene: -; abundance: many; CDR3nt: TGTGCCAGCAGCTTATCTGCGGGACAGCCCCAGCATTTT; CDR3aa: CASSLSAGQPQHF
v_gene: TRBV7-9; j_gene: TRBJ1-1; d_gene: -; abundance: few; CDR3nt: TGTGCCAGCACTATCGGGTCCGCGGGGCGGATGAACACTGAAGCTTTCTTT; CDR3aa: CASTIGSAGRMNTEAFF
v_gene: TRBV25-1; j_gene: TRBJ2-7; d_gene: TRBD1; abundance: -; CDR3nt: TGTGCCAGCAGTGATTCCGGGACAGGGGGCGAGCAGTACTTC; CDR3aa: CASSDSGTGGEQYF
v_gene: TRBV19; j_gene: TRBJ2-7; d_gene: TRBD1; abundance: many; CDR3nt: TGTGCCAGTGGACAGGCCTACGAGCAGTACTTC; CDR3aa: CASGQAYEQYF
v_gene: TRBV27; j_gene: TRBJ1-2; d_gene: -; abundance: few; CDR3nt: TGTGCCAGCAGTTTCCAGGGGTATGGCTACACCTTC; CDR3aa: CASSFQGYGYTF
v_gene: TRBV19; j_gene: TRBJ1-1; d_gene: -; abundance: -; CDR3nt: TGTGCCAGTAGCCCGAAGGGCCGTCCTTACTTGAACACTGAAGCTTTCTTT; CDR3aa: CASSPKGRPYLNTEAFF
v_gene: TRBV7-2; j_gene: TRBJ2-3; d_gene: -; abundance: -; CDR3nt: TGTGCCAGCACCCCCGTTGGGCTAGCAGGAGATACGCAGTATTTT; CDR3aa: CASTPVGLAGDTQYF
v_gene: TRBV6-5; j_gene: TRBJ1-1; d_gene: -; abundance: few; CDR3nt: TGTGCCAGCAGTGAAGCTGAAGCGGAAGCTTTCTTT; CDR3aa: CASSEAEAEAFF
v_gene: TRBV5-6; j_gene: TRBJ2-1; d_gene: -; abundance: many; CDR3nt: TGTGCCAGCAGCTCCACGAGGGCTTTGGACAATGAGCAGTTCTTC; CDR3aa: CASSSTRALDNEQFF
v_gene: TRBV5-8; j_gene: TRBJ2-7; d_gene: -; abundance: many; CDR3nt: TGTGCCAGCAGCCGGGAAGGGCAGGCCTACTACGAGCAGTACTTC; CDR3aa: CASSREGQAYYEQYF
v_gene: TRBV30; j_gene: TRBJ1-5; d_gene: -; abundance: many; CDR3nt: TGTGCCTGTTGGACGGGGGAAAGCAATCAGCCCCAGCATTTT; CDR3aa: CACWTGESNQPQHF